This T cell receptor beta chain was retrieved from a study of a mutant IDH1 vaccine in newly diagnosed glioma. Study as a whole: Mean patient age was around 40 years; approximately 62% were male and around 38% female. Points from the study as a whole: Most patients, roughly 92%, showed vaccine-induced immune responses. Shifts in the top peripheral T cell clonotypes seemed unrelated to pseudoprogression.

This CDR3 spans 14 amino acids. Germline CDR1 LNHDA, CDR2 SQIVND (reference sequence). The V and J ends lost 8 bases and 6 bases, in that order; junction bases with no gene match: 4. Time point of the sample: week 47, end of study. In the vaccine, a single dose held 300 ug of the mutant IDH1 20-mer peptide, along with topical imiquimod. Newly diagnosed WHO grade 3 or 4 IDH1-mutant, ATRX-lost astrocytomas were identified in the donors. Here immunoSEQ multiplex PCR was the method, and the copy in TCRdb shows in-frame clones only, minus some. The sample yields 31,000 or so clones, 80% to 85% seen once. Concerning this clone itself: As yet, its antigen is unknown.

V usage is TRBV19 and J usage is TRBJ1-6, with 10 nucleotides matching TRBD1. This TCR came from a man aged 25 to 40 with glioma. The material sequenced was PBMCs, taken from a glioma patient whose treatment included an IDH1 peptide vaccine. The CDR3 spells CASADRGFNSPLHF. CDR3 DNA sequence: TGTGCCAGTGCGGACAGGGGGTTTAATTCACCCCTCCACTTT. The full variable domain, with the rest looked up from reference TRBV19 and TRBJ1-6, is DGGITQSPKYLFRKEGQNVTLSCEQNLNHDAMYWYRQDPGQGLRLIYYSQIVNDFQKGDIAEGYSVSREKKESFPLTVTSAQKNPTAFYLCASADRGFNSPLHFGNGTRLTVT.